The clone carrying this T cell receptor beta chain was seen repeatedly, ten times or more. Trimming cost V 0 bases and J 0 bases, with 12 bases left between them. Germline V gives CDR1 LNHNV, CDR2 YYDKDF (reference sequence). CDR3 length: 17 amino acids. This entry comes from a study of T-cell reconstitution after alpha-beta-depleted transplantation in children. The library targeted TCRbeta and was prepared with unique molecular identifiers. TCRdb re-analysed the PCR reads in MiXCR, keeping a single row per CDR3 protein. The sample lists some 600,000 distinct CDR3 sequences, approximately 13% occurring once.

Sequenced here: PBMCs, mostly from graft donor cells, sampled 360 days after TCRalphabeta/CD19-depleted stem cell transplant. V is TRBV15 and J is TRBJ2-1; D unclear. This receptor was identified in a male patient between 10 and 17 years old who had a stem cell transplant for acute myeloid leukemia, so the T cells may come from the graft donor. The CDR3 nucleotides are TGTGCCACCAGCAGAGAAAGCGACGTGAGCTCCTACAATGAGCAGTTCTTC. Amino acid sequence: CATSRESDVSSYNEQFF.